The clone carrying this T cell receptor beta chain was detected a few times. Only in-frame clones appear in the TCRdb table, and some are missing; sequencing was by immunoSEQ multiplex PCR. In the table there are tens of thousands of clones, around 92% of which are singletons. These data come from a study of T cell changes during pregnancy in multiple sclerosis. The V gene lost 4 bases and the J gene lost 1 base, with 10 bases spanning the gap. The V gene's germline CDR1 is SGHAT and CDR2 FQNNGV. The CDR3 is 14 amino acids. The TCR comes from a female donor in good health, enrolled as a control in a pregnancy study. Specimen: CD4+ T cells from peripheral blood mononuclear cells, collected in the third trimester of pregnancy. The chain links TRBV11-2 to TRBJ1-1; a possible D gene is TRBD1 (6 bases). CDR3 protein: CASSSDRRNTEAFF. In DNA, the CDR3 is TGTGCCAGCAGCTCCGACAGGAGGAACACTGAAGCTTTCTTT. Full variable domain (outside the CDR3, taken from reference TRBV11-2 and TRBJ1-1): EAGVAQSPRYKIIEKRQSVAFWCNPISGHATLYWYQQILGQGPKLLIQFQNNGVVDDSQLPKDRFSAERLKGVDSTLKIQPAKLEDSAVYLCASSSDRRNTEAFFGQGTRLTVV.